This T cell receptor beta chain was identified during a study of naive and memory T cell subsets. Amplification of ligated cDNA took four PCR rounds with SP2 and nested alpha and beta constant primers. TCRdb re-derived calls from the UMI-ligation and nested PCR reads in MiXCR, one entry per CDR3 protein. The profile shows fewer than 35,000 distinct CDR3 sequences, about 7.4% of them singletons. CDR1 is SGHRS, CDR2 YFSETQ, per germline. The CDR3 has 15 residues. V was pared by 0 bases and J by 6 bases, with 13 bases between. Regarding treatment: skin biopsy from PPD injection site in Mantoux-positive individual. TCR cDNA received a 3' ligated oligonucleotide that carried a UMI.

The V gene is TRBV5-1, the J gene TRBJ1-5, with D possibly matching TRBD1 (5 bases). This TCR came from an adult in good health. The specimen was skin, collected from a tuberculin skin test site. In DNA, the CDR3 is TGCGCCAGCAGCTTGGCCGGTGGGGGGGGTCAGCCCCAGCATTTT. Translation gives CASSLAGGGGQPQHF.